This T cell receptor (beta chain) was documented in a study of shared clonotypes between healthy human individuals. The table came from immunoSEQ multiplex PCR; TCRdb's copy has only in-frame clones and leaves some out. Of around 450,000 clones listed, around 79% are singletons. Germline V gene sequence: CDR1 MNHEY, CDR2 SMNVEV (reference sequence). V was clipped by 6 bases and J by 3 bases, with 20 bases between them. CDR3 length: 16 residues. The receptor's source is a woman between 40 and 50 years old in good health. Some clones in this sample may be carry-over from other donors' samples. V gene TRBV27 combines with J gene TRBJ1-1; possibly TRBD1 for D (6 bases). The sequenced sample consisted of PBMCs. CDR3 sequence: CASSLQHRASDTEAFF. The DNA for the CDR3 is TGTGCCAGCAGCCTCCAACACAGGGCCTCGGACACTGAAGCTTTCTTT.